The source of this T cell receptor (beta chain) is a study of response to subunit inactivated influenza vaccine. Notes on the study in general: The study's authors posited that every seasonal influenza vaccination enlists few new T cells.

Per germline, CDR1 LGHNT and CDR2 FRNRAP. V lost 9 bases and J lost 4, with 16 bases in between. CDR3 length: 14 residues. Regarding this clonotype: The antigen is undetermined.

TCRdb recomputed calls from the RT-PCR reads with MiXCR, one row per CDR3 protein. The repertoire holds about 780,000 distinct CDR3 sequences, with roughly 18% as singletons. The source material was PBMCs from blood, sampled around 5 days after vaccination. This chain connects TRBV12-5 to TRBJ2-1, with a possible D match to TRBD2 (6 bases). The receptor comes from a man aged 50-60 years who received an inactivated influenza vaccine. This chain's CDR3 is CASRTGGEYNEQFF. CDR3 DNA sequence: TGTGCTAGCCGAACAGGAGGGGAATACAATGAGCAGTTCTTC.